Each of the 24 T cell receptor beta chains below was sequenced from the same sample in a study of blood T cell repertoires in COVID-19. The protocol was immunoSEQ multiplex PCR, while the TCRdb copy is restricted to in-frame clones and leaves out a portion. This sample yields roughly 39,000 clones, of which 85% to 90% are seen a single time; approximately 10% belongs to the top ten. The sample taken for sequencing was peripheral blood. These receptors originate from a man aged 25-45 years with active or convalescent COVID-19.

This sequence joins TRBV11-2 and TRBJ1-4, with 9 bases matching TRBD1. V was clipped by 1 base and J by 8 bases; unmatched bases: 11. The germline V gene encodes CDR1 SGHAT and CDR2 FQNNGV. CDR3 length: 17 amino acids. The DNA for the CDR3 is TGTGCCAGCAGCTTAGTCTTAGGACAGGGGTCGGGAGAAAAACTGTTTTTT. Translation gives CASSLVLGQGSGEKLFF.

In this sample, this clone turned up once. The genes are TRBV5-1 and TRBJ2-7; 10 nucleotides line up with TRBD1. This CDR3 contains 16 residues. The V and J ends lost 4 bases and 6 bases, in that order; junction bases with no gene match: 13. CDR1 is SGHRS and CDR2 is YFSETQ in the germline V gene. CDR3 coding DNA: TGCGCCAGCAGCCCTATATCCGGGACAGGGGCTGGCGAGCAGTACTTC. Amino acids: CASSPISGTGAGEQYF. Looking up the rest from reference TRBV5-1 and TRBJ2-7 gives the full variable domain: KAGVTQTPRYLIKTRGQQVTLSCSPISGHRSVSWYQQTPGQGLQFLFEYFSETQRNKGNFPGRFSGRQFSNSRSEMNVSTLELGDSALYLCASSPISGTGAGEQYFGPGTRLTVT.

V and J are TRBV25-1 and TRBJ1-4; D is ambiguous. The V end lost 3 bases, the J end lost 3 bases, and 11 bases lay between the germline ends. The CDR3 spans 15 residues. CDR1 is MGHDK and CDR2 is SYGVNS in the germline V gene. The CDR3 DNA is TGTGCCAGCAGTGACCCCAGGTTCCCTAATGAAAAACTGTTTTTT. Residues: CASSDPRFPNEKLFF.

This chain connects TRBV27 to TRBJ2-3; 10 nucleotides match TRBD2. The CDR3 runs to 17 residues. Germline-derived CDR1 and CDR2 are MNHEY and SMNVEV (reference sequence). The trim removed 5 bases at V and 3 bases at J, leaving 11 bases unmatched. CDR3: CASSPRKLAGRTDTQYF. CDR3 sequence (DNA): TGTGCCAGCAGTCCCCGGAAACTAGCGGGAAGGACAGATACGCAGTATTTT.

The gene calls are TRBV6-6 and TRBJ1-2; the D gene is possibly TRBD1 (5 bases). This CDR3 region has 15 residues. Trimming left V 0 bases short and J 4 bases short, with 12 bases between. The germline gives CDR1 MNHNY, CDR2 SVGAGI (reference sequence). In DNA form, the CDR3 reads TGTGCCAGCAGTTACTCTCCAGGGAACCCCTATGGCTACACCTTC. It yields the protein CASSYSPGNPYGYTF.

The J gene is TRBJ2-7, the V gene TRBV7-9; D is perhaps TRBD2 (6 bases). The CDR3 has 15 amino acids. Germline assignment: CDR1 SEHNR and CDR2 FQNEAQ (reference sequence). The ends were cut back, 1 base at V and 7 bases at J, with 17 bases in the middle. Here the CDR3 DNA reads TGTGCCAGCAGCTTAGGGGTCGGGGGTTTCAAGGAGCAGTACTTC. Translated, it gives CASSLGVGGFKEQYF.

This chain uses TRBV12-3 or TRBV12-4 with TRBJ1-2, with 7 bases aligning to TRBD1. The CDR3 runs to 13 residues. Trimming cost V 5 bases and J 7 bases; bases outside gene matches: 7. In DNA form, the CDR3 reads TGTGCCAGCAGTCTGGGACAGCCTTTTGGCTACACCTTC. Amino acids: CASSLGQPFGYTF.

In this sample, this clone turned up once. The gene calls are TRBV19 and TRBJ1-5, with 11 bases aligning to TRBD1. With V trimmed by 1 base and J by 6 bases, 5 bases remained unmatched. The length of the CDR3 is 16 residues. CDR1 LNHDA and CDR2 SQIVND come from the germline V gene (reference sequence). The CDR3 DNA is TGTGCCAGTAGTATAGGCTCCGGGACAGGGGGTCAGCCCCAGCATTTT. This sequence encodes CASSIGSGTGGQPQHF.

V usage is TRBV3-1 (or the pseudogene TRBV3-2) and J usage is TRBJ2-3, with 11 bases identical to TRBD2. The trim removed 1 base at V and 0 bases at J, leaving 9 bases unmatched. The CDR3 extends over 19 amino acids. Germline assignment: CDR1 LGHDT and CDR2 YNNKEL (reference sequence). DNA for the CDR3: TGTGCCAGCAGCCAAGGACTGGCTAGCGGGGGGTATAGCACAGATACGCAGTATTTT. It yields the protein CASSQGLASGGYSTDTQYF.

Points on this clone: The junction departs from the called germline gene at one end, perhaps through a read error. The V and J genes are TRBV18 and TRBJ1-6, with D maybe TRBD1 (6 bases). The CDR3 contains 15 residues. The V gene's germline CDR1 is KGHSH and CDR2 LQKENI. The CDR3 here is CASSPLGQNNSPLHF. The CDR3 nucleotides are TGTGCCAGCTCCCCACTCGGACAGAATAATTCACCCCTCCACTTT.

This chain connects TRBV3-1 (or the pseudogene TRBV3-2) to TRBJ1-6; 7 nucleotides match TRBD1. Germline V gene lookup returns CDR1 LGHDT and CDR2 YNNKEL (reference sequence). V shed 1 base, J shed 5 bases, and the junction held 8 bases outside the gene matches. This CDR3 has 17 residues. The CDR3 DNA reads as TGTGCCAGCAGCCAAGCCCAACAGGGGCGGGATAATTCACCCCTCCACTTT. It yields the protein CASSQAQQGRDNSPLHF.

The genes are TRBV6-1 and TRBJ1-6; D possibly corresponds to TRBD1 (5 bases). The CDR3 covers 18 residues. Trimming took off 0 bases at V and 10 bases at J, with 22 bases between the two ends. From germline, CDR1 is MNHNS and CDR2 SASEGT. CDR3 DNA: TGTGCCAGCAGTGAAGCGAGTCTCGGGCTAGCGGGGGGATCACCCCTCCACTTT. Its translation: CASSEASLGLAGGSPLHF.

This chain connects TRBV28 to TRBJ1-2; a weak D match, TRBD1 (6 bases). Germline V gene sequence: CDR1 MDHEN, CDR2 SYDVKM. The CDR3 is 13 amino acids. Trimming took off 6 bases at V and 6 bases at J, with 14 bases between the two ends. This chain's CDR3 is CASRKQGYDGYTF. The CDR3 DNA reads TGTGCCAGCAGGAAACAGGGTTACGATGGCTACACCTTC.

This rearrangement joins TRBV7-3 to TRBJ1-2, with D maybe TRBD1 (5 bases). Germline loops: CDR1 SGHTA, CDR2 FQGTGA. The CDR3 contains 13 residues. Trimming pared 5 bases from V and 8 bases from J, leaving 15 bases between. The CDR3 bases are TGTGCCAGCAGCCCAGGGCCAGAGGAGGGCTACACCTTC. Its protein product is CASSPGPEEGYTF.

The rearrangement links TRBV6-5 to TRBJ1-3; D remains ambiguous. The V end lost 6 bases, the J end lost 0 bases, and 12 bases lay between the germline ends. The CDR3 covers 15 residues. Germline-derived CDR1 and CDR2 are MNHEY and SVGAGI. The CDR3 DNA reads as TGTGCCAGCAGACAAGGAGGGAACTCTGGAAACACCATATATTTT. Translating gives CASRQGGNSGNTIYF.

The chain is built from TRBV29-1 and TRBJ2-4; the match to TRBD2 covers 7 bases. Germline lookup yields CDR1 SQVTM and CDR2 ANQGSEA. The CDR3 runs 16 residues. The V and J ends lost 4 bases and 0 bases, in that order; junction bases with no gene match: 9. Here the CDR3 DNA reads TGCAGCGTTGTGGGGGAGGGGTCTGGAGCCAAAAACATTCAGTACTTC. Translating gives CSVVGEGSGAKNIQYF. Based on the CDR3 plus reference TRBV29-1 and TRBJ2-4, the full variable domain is SAVISQKPSRDICQRGTSLTIQCQVDSQVTMMFWYRQQPGQSLTLIATANQGSEATYESGFVIDKFPISRPNLTFSTLTVSNMSPEDSSIYLCSVVGEGSGAKNIQYFGAGTRLSVL.

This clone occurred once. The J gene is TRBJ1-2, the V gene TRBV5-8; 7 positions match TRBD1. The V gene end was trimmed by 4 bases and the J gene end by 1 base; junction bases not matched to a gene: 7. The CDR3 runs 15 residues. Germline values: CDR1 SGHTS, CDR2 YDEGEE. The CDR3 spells CASSPRTGFNYGYTF. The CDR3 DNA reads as TGTGCCAGCAGCCCACGGACAGGATTTAACTATGGCTACACCTTC.

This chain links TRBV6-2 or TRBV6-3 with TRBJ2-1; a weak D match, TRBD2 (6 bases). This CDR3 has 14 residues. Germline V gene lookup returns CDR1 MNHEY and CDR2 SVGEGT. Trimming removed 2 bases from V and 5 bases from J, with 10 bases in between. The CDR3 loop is CASSYLLADNEQFF. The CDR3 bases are TGTGCCAGCAGTTACCTACTAGCTGACAATGAGCAGTTCTTC.

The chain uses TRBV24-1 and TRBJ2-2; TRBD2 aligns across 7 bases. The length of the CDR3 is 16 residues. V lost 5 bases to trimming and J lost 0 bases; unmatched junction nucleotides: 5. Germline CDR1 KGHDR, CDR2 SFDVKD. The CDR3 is CATSGVGGSNTGELFF. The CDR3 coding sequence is TGTGCCACCAGTGGGGTGGGAGGGTCGAACACCGGGGAGCTGTTTTTT.

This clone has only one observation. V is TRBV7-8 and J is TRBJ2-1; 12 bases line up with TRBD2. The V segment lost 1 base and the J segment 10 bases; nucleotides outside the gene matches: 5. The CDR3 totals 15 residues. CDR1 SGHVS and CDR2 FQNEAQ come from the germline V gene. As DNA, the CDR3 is TGTGCCAGCAGCTTAGAACTAGCGGGGGGAAAAGAGCAGTTCTTC. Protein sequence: CASSLELAGGKEQFF.

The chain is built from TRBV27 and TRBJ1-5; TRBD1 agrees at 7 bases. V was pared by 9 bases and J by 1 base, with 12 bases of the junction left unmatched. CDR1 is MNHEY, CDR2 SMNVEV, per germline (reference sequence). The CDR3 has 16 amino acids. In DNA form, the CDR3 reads TGTGCCAGTAAACGGGACAGTGGATTGAGCAATCAGCCCCAGCATTTT. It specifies CASKRDSGLSNQPQHF.

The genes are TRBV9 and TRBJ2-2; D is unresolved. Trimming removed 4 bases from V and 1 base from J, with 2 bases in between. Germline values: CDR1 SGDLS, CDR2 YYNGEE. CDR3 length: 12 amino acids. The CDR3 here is CASSLNTGELFF. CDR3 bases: TGTGCCAGCAGCCTGAACACCGGGGAGCTGTTTTTT.

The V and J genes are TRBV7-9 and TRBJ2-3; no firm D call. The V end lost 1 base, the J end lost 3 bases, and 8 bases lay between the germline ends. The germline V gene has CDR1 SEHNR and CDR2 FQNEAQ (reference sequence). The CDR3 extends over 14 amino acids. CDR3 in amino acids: CASSLDIWTDTQYF. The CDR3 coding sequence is TGTGCCAGCAGCTTAGACATCTGGACAGATACGCAGTATTTT.

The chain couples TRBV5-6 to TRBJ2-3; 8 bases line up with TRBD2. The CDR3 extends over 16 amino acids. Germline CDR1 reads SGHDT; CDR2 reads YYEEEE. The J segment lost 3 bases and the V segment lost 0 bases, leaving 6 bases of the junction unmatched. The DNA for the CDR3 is TGTGCCAGCAGCTTGGATAGACTAGCGAGTACAGATACGCAGTATTTT. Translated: CASSLDRLASTDTQYF.